Listed here is a single T cell receptor beta chain. The record originates from a study of CD8 T cells in Susac syndrome. V was pared by 4 bases and J by 2 bases, with 15 bases between. The CDR3 covers 15 residues. Germline V gives CDR1 MNHEY, CDR2 SVGEGT. Negative isolation was used for CD8+ and CD4+ T cells, and FACS enrichment was applied to TEMRA cells. Random hexamers were used to reverse transcribe 0.5 to 1 ug of RNA. TCRdb used MiXCR to reprocess the immunoSEQ multiplex PCR reads, holding one entry per CDR3 protein. The sample includes more than 80,000 distinct CDR3 sequences, 94% of them seen just once.

Sequencing used CD8+ T cells from PBMCs. This receptor was taken from a human donor with Susac syndrome. The gene calls are TRBV6-2 or TRBV6-3 and TRBJ2-7; D is perhaps TRBD2 (6 bases). CDR3 nucleotide sequence: TGTGCCAGCAGTTCTCACCGGGACTCAACCTACGAGCAGTACTTC. Residues: CASSSHRDSTYEQYF.